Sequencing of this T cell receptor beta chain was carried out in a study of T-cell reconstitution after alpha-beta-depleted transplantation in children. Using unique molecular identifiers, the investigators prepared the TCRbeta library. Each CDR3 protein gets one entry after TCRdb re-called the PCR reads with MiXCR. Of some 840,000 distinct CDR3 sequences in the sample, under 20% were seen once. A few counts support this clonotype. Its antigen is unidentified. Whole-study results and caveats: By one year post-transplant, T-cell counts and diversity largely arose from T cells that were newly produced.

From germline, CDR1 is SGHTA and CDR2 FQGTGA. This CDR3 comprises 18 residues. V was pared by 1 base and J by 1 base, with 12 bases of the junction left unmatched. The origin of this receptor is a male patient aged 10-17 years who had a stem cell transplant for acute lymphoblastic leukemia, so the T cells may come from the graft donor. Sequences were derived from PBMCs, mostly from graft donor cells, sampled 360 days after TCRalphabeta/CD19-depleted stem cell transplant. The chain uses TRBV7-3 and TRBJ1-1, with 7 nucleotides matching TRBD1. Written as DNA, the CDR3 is TGTGCCAGCAGCTTAAGGGCTCGTCCGGGACAGAGGAACACTGAAGCTTTCTTT. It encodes CASSLRARPGQRNTEAFF.